Below, 21 T cell receptor beta chains from the same sample are listed, as sequenced in a study of Ad26.COV2.S vaccination and SARS-CoV-2 variants. The treatment denotes: approximately 18 received Ad26.COV2.S at low or high dose, single or two shots; about 5 received placebo; per-sample allocation not given. Sampling took place 63 days after the first vaccine or placebo injection. Profiled with immunoSEQ multiplex PCR; TCRdb holds only in-frame clones, not every one. This table holds about 400,000 clones, approximately 89% found once. The input for sequencing was peripheral blood, taken in a trial of Ad26.COV2.S vaccine versus placebo. These TCRs come from a person between 18 and 59 years old who received the Ad26.COV2.S COVID-19 vaccine or a placebo.

This chain connects TRBV5-4 to TRBJ2-2; no clear D. CDR3 length equals 12 residues. The ends were cut back, 4 bases at V and 3 bases at J, with 4 bases in the middle. Looked up from germline, CDR1 is SGHNT and CDR2 is YYREEE (reference sequence). The CDR3 loop is CASSPHTGELFF. In DNA form, the CDR3 reads TGTGCCAGCAGCCCTCACACCGGGGAGCTGTTTTTT.

The chain links TRBV6-5 to TRBJ2-2; maybe TRBD2 (5 bases). Trimming stripped 1 base from V and 0 bases from J, with 6 bases between. Germline V lookup: CDR1 MNHEY, CDR2 SVGAGI. This CDR3 region has 15 residues. The CDR3 spells CASSYLRANTGELFF. CDR3 DNA: TGTGCCAGCAGTTACTTGCGGGCGAACACCGGGGAGCTGTTTTTT.

This clone was picked up one time. V and J are TRBV6-1 and TRBJ2-1; TRBD1 matches at 9 bases. Germline values: CDR1 MNHNS, CDR2 SASEGT. Germline trimming cut 0 bases from V and 4 bases from J; bases unmatched to any gene: 4. The CDR3 has 16 residues. CDR3 DNA: TGTGCCAGCAGTGAAGCAGGACAGGGGATGTACAATGAGCAGTTCTTC. This codes for CASSEAGQGMYNEQFF.

The chain recombines TRBV7-2 with TRBJ2-3; no reliable D call. Trimming shortened V by 2 bases and J by 6 bases, and 12 bases separated the two germline ends. CDR3 length: 14 amino acids. Germline assignment: CDR1 SGHTA and CDR2 FQGNSA. In DNA form, the CDR3 reads TGTGCCAGCAGCTTAATGAGTGTTGGGGATACGCAGTATTTT. Amino acids: CASSLMSVGDTQYF.

J is TRBJ2-5 and V is TRBV10-3, with 8 nucleotides matching TRBD2. V lost 7 bases, J lost 1 base, and 5 bases stayed unmatched. Germline assignment: CDR1 ENHRY and CDR2 SYGVKD. The CDR3 contains 14 residues. CDR3 amino acids: CAINTSGPQETQYF. The CDR3 DNA follows: TGTGCCATCAATACTAGCGGTCCCCAAGAGACCCAGTACTTC.

The V call is TRBV18, the J call TRBJ2-1; no definite D call. The germline V gene encodes CDR1 KGHSH and CDR2 LQKENI. The V end was cut by 4 bases, the J end by 0 bases, with 7 bases between. The CDR3 runs to 14 residues. CDR3 coding DNA: TGTGCCAGCTCACTCCAGAGCTCCTACAATGAGCAGTTCTTC. Residues: CASSLQSSYNEQFF. The full variable domain, in which reference TRBV18 and TRBJ2-1 provide the parts outside the CDR3, is NAGVMQNPRHLVRRRGQEARLRCSPMKGHSHVYWYRQLPEEGLKFMVYLQKENIIDESGMPKERFSAEFPKEGPSILRIQQVVRGDSAAYFCASSLQSSYNEQFFGPGTRLTVL.

The V call is TRBV6-5, the J call TRBJ2-7; either TRBD1 or TRBD2 may fit D (5 bases each). Deletions cut 6 bases from V and 9 bases from J, with 21 bases between. Germline lookup yields CDR1 MNHEY and CDR2 SVGAGI. The CDR3 extends over 14 amino acids. The CDR3 sequence is CASRPSGTYVRQYF. In DNA form, the CDR3 reads TGTGCCAGCAGGCCCTCGGGGACCTATGTGAGGCAGTACTTC.

As regards this clone: One base away lies a much larger clone, so this may be a sequencing read error. Other DNA sequences in this sample translate to the same CDR3. The chain carries TRBV5-6 and TRBJ1-6, with D tentatively TRBD1 (6 bases). From germline, CDR1 is SGHDT and CDR2 YYEEEE. Trimming removed 4 bases at V and 1 base at J, with 15 bases between. The CDR3 has 17 amino acids. The CDR3 region is CASSPRQERSYNSPLHF. DNA of the CDR3: TGTGCCAGCAGCCCCCGACAGGAACGGTCCTATAATTCACCCCTCCACTTT.

V is TRBV9 and J is TRBJ1-1; D is possibly TRBD1 (6 bases). Germline CDR1 is SGDLS and CDR2 is YYNGEE. This CDR3 is built from 16 residues. V lost 0 bases to trimming and J lost 5 bases, with 17 bases between them. In nucleotides, the CDR3 is TGTGCCAGCAGCGTAGAGGCAGGGGTAGGAGTGACTGAAGCTTTCTTT. This codes for CASSVEAGVGVTEAFF.

V is TRBV7-9 and J is TRBJ2-1; 9 bases line up with TRBD1. This CDR3 has 16 amino acids. V was pared by 5 bases and J by 0 bases, with 5 bases of the junction left unmatched. Germline CDR1 and CDR2: SEHNR and FQNEAQ (reference sequence). CDR3 sequence reads: CASSRGTGPSYNEQFF. The CDR3 region has the DNA TGTGCCAGCAGCCGCGGGACAGGGCCCTCCTACAATGAGCAGTTCTTC.

The chain joins TRBV14 to TRBJ2-5, with 11 nucleotides matching TRBD1. This CDR3 is 16 amino acids long. J lost 4 bases, V lost 1 base, and 5 bases had no gene match. In germline, CDR1 is SGHDN, CDR2 FVKESK. CDR3 protein: CASSQVGQGVRETQYF. CDR3 nucleotide sequence: TGTGCCAGCAGCCAAGTGGGACAGGGGGTTCGAGAGACCCAGTACTTC.

The rearrangement joins TRBV28 to TRBJ2-5; 11 bases match TRBD1. The CDR3 spans 15 residues. The germline CDR1 and CDR2 sequences are MDHEN and SYDVKM. The junction had 8 bases not matched to a gene; V was cut back by 6 bases and J by 5 bases. The CDR3 DNA reads as TGTGCCAGCAGAGGACAGGGGGCTGCTGCGGAGACCCAGTACTTC. It translates to CASRGQGAAAETQYF.

The V call is TRBV28, the J call TRBJ2-3, with D unresolved. CDR1 and CDR2 from the germline V gene are MDHEN and SYDVKM. This CDR3 contains 11 residues. Between the trimmed V and J ends, which lost 5 bases and 4 bases, there was a span of 4 bases. The CDR3 protein is CASSESDTQYF. In nucleotides, the CDR3 is TGTGCCAGCAGTGAGTCAGATACGCAGTATTTT.

The rearrangement joins TRBV4-3 to TRBJ2-2; D gene uncertain. The CDR3 is 15 residues long. The V end was cut by 0 bases, the J end by 5 bases, with 10 bases between. The germline V gene has CDR1 LGHNA and CDR2 YSLEER. This chain's CDR3 is CASSQETGLTGELFF. The DNA for the CDR3 is TGCGCCAGCAGCCAAGAGACGGGTTTAACCGGGGAGCTGTTTTTT.

The chain links TRBV10-1 to TRBJ1-2; unclear D gene. Trimming took 6 bases from V and 5 from J, leaving 10 bases between them. Germline V gives CDR1 WNHNN, CDR2 SYGVQD (reference sequence). This CDR3 contains 12 residues. The CDR3 region is CASRADGYGYTF. The CDR3 region has the DNA TGCGCCAGCAGGGCAGACGGATATGGCTACACCTTC.

The chain recombines TRBV29-1 with TRBJ1-2; TRBD1 is a possible D gene (5 bases). Trimming took 3 bases from V and 4 from J, leaving 9 bases between them. The CDR3 is 12 residues long. Germline V gene data show CDR1 as SQVTM and CDR2 as ANQGSEA. DNA of the CDR3: TGCAGCGTTGAGGGCAGGGTCTATGGCTACACCTTC. Amino acids: CSVEGRVYGYTF.

The CDR3 sequence is CASSNRPPPDRANTEAFF. Here the CDR3 DNA reads TGTGCCAGCAGCAATAGACCTCCTCCAGACAGGGCGAACACTGAAGCTTTCTTT. This chain connects TRBV21-1 to TRBJ1-1; the table's TRBD1 call for D was not verified on the DNA. TRBV21-1 is labeled a pseudogene. The CDR3 length is 18 residues.

This chain joins TRBV11-2 and TRBJ2-5; D remains ambiguous. The ends were cut back, 8 bases at V and 8 bases at J, with 12 bases in the middle. CDR3 length: 11 amino acids. The germline V gene has CDR1 SGHAT and CDR2 FQNNGV. The CDR3 nucleotides read TGTGCCAGCCGCCTAGGAGAAACCCAGTACTTC. Its protein product is CASRLGETQYF. Full variable domain (missing parts from reference TRBV11-2 and TRBJ2-5): EAGVAQSPRYKIIEKRQSVAFWCNPISGHATLYWYQQILGQGPKLLIQFQNNGVVDDSQLPKDRFSAERLKGVDSTLKIQPAKLEDSAVYLCASRLGETQYFGPGTRLLVL.

J is TRBJ2-7 and V is TRBV28; D call uncertain. Deletions cut 2 bases from V and 0 bases from J, with 11 bases between. The length of the CDR3 is 15 residues. Germline V gene lookup returns CDR1 MDHEN and CDR2 SYDVKM. CDR3 DNA: TGTGCCAGCAGTTTACTTGGCCCGAGCTCCTACGAGCAGTACTTC. It encodes CASSLLGPSSYEQYF.

CDR3 coding DNA: TGTGCCAGCAGCAAACTAGCGACTACCTGCCAAGAGACCCAGTACTTC. It specifies CASSKLATTCQETQYF. The V and J genes are TRBV21-1 and TRBJ2-5; TRBD2, as called in the table, went unchecked against the DNA. TRBV21-1 is termed a pseudogene. The CDR3 is made up of 16 amino acids.

This rearrangement joins TRBV20-1 to TRBJ1-2; D is unclear. Trimming left V 3 bases short and J 8 bases short, with 10 bases between. The germline V gene has CDR1 DFQATT and CDR2 SNEGSKA (reference sequence). CDR3 size: 11 residues. The CDR3 reads CSASVPRGYTF. CDR3 DNA sequence: TGCAGTGCTAGTGTACCCAGGGGCTACACCTTC.